Shown below are 10 T cell receptor beta chains from a single sample sequenced in a study of a mutant IDH1 vaccine in newly diagnosed glioma. Antigens for these TCRs are unknown. The data were produced by immunoSEQ multiplex PCR, yet TCRdb's version contains in-frame clones alone and is incomplete. Seen here are almost 30,000 clones, 87% observed once, and the top ten hold more than 2.5%. Time point: week 5, during vaccination. The vaccine gave 300 ug of a 20-mer mutant IDH1 peptide subcutaneously per dose. The sequences come from peripheral blood mononuclear cells (PBMCs), collected from a glioma patient whose treatment included an IDH1 peptide vaccine. The receptors derive from a woman between 40 and 50 years old with glioma. Some clones in this sample may be carry-over from other donors' samples.

By share, this clone counts as medium-sized. This chain uses TRBV5-1 with TRBJ1-2; D perhaps matches TRBD1 (6 bases). The CDR3 length is 15 residues. The V end lost 1 base, the J end lost 6 bases, and 16 bases lay between the germline ends. Germline assignment: CDR1 SGHRS and CDR2 YFSETQ. CDR3 protein: CASSLMHRVTDGYTF. In nucleotides, the CDR3 is TGCGCCAGCAGCTTGATGCACAGGGTTACAGATGGCTACACCTTC.

This clone was counted only a few times. This CDR3 is also generated by other DNA sequences in the sample. This chain links TRBV5-1 with TRBJ1-1; 8 nucleotides align to TRBD1. The trim removed 4 bases at V and 1 base at J, leaving 6 bases unmatched. Germline CDR1 and CDR2: SGHRS and YFSETQ. The CDR3 contains 15 residues. Here the CDR3 reads CASSPLTGENTEAFF. The CDR3 bases are TGCGCCAGCAGCCCCTTGACAGGGGAGAACACTGAAGCTTTCTTT.

This chain connects TRBV10-2 to TRBJ1-1; D call uncertain. Germline CDR1 reads WSHSY; CDR2 reads SAAADI. V shed 6 bases and J shed 3 bases, with 23 bases lying between them. The CDR3 extends over 17 amino acids. In nucleotides, the CDR3 is TGCGCCAGCAGGGCGCAAGGCGTGGGCACGTTCGACACTGAAGCTTTCTTT. The encoded protein is CASRAQGVGTFDTEAFF.

Note on this clone: Other DNA sequences in the sample encode the same CDR3. V is TRBV7-3 and J is TRBJ1-2, with D unresolved. CDR3 length equals 17 residues. Per the germline V gene, CDR1 is SGHTA and CDR2 is FQGTGA. Trimming cost V 2 bases and J 1 base, with 17 bases left between them. The CDR3 nucleotides read TGTGCCAGCAGCTTAGGCCCCGGAGCCGGGGTTAACTATGGCTACACCTTC. This codes for CASSLGPGAGVNYGYTF. Full variable domain (rest looked up from reference TRBV7-3 and TRBJ1-2): GAGVSQTPSNKVTEKGKYVELRCDPISGHTALYWYRQSLGQGPEFLIYFQGTGAADDSGLPNDRFFAVRPEGSVSTLKIQRTERGDSAVYLCASSLGPGAGVNYGYTFGSGTRLTVV.

The gene calls are TRBV14 and TRBJ2-2; D not resolved. Looked up from germline, CDR1 is SGHDN and CDR2 is FVKESK. The CDR3 extends over 13 amino acids. Trimming removed 1 base at V and 7 bases at J, with 7 bases between. The chain's CDR3 is CASSQVTFGELFF. The CDR3 DNA reads as TGTGCCAGCAGCCAAGTAACATTCGGGGAGCTGTTTTTT.

The rearrangement links TRBV5-1 to TRBJ1-2, with D maybe TRBD1 (5 bases). The CDR3 consists of 14 residues. Germline V lookup: CDR1 SGHRS, CDR2 YFSETQ. Trimming stripped 0 bases from V and 4 bases from J, with 10 bases between. The CDR3 reads CASSLEGGTYGYTF. CDR3 bases: TGCGCCAGCAGCTTGGAGGGAGGGACCTATGGCTACACCTTC.

A few counts support this clone. J is TRBJ2-7 and V is TRBV5-4; 9 bases fit TRBD2. The CDR3 is 17 residues long. Losses at the gene ends were 0 bases for V and 1 base for J; bases not matched to a gene: 8. CDR1 and CDR2 from the germline V gene are SGHNT and YYREEE (reference sequence). CDR3 sequence (DNA): TGTGCCAGCAGCTTGGGGGGTAGCGGGAGTTGGTCCTACGAGCAGTACTTC. Protein sequence: CASSLGGSGSWSYEQYF.

This clone was detected only a few times. The V and J genes are TRBV2 and TRBJ2-6; 7 nucleotides line up with TRBD2. This CDR3 has 16 residues. Germline CDR1 SNHLY, CDR2 FYNNEI. The V and J ends lost 7 bases and 0 bases, in that order; junction bases with no gene match: 6. The CDR3: CASTWEGRSGANVLTF. The CDR3 coding sequence is TGTGCCAGCACCTGGGAGGGTCGCTCTGGGGCCAACGTCCTGACTTTC.

The gene calls are TRBV28 and TRBJ2-2, with TRBD2 identical over 13 bases. CDR3 length: 15 amino acids. CDR1 MDHEN and CDR2 SYDVKM come from the germline V gene. The V gene end was trimmed by 8 bases and the J gene end by 5 bases; junction bases not matched to a gene: 5. The CDR3 sequence is CASLPGLAGTGELFF. CDR3 sequence (DNA): TGTGCCAGCCTCCCGGGACTAGCGGGGACCGGGGAGCTGTTTTTT.

The chain recombines TRBV7-8 with TRBJ2-6; D is perhaps TRBD2 (7 bases). V was pared by 3 bases and J by 1 base, with 16 bases between. There are 18 residues in the CDR3. Per germline, CDR1 SGHVS and CDR2 FQNEAQ. Here the CDR3 reads CASSFGGRGPSGANVLTF. The CDR3 nucleotides are TGTGCCAGCAGCTTCGGGGGGCGGGGCCCATCTGGGGCCAACGTCCTGACTTTC.